This TCR beta chain came from a study of T cells expressing NK-cell markers. As for the study in general: Beta-chain profiling covered CD3+CD56+NKG2C+, CD3+CD56+NKG2C- and CD3+CD56-NKG2C+ sorted subsets.

Study conclusions and caveats: In about six donors, dominant CD3+CD56+NKG2C+ clones formed roughly 1.0-7.5% of CD8+ cells. These same clonotypes (in a handful of donors) also led the CD3+CD56-NKG2C+ fraction.

Notes on this clonotype: The antigen remains undetermined.

TCRdb re-called the 5' RACE reads and shows each CDR3 protein once, DNA omitted. In all, the sample yields about 260,000 distinct CDR3 sequences. The TCR comes from a woman aged 18 to 75 in good health. Sample: blood T cells: a sorted CD56 or NKG2C T cell subset, CD4+ or CD8+ T cells, or bulk PBMC T cells (not recorded which).

The CDR3 sequence: CSAKAGAYEQYF. The gene calls are TRBV20-1 and TRBJ2-7; TCRdb indicates TRBD1, and absent DNA this call remains unverified. This CDR3 is built from 12 residues. The germline V gene has CDR1 DFQATT and CDR2 SNEGSKA (reference sequence).